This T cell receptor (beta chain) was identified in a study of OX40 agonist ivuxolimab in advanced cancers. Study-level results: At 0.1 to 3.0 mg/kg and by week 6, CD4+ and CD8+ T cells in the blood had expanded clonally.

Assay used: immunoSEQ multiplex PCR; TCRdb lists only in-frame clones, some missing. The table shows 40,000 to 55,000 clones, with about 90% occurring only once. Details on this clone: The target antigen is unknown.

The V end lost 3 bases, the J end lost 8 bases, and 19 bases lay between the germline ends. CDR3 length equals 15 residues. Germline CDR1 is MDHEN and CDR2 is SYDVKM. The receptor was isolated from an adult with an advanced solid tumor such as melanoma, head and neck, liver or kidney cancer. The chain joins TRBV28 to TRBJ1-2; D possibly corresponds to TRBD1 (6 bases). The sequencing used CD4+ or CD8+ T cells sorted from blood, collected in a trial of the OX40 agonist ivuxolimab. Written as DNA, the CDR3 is TGTGCCAGCAGTTTCACCACAGGGTGGGTAACGGGCTACACCTTC. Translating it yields CASSFTTGWVTGYTF.